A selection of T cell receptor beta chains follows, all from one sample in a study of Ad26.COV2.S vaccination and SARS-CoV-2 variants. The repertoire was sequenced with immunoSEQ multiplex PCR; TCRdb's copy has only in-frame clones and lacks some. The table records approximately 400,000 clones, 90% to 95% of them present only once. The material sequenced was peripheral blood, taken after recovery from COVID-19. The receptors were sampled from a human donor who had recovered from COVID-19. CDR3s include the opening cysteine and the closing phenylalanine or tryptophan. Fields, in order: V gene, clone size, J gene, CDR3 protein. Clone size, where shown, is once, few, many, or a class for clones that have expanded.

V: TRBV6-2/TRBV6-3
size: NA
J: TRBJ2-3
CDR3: CASSYTPRTSDYTDTQYF

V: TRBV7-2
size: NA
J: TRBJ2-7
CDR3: CASSEMGTGIYEQYF

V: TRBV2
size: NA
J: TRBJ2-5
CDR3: CASSSSAETQYF

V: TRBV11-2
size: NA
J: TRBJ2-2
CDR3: CASSSTANTGELFF

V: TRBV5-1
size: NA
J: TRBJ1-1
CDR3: CASSLRGTGGNTEAFF

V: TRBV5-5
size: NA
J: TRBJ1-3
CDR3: CASSLGSGSSGNTIYF

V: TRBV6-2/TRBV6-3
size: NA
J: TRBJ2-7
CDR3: CASSLVRGPYEQYF

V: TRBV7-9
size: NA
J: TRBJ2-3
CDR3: CASSPGQATDTQYF

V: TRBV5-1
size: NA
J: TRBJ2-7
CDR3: CASSLTLTGAYEQYF

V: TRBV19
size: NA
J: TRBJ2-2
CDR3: CASSRTKTGRTGELFF

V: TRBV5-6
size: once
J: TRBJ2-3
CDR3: CASSLDTGAGTDTQYF

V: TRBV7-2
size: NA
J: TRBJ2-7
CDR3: CASSLATFYEQYF

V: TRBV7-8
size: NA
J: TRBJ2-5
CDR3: CASSLVAVVGGGRETQYF

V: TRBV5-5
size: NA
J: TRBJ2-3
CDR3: CASSLGGLGGTDTQYF

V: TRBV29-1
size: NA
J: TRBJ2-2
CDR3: CSVRQGLTGELFF

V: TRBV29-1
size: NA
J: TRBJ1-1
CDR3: CSVGGVLNTEAFF

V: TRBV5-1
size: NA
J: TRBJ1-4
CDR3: CASSQYLSTATNEKLFF

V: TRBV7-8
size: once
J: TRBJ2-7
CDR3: CASSFPGGNEQYF

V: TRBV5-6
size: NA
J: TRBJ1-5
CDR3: CASSSMGNQPQHF

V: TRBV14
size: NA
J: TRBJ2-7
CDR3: CASSQGAYEQYF

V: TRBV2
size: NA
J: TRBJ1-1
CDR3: CASSAAGGLNTEAFF

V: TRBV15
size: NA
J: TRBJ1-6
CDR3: CATSQGRGNSPLHF

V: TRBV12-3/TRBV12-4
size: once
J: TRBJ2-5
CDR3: CASSLTNQETQYF

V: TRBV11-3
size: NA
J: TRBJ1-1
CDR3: CASSPRTGTEAFF

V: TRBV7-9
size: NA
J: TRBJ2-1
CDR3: CASSPKLFNEQFF

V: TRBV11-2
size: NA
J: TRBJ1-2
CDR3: CASSLDTYGYTF

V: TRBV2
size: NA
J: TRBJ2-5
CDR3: CASSEAPPGVWETQYF

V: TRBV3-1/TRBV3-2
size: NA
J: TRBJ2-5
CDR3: CASSARGGRETQYF

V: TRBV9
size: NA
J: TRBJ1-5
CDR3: CASSRTGYSNQPQHF

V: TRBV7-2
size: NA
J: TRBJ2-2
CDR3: CASSLALAGTGELFF

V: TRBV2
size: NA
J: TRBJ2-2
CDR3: CATQGATNTGELFF

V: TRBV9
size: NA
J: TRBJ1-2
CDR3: CASSVGSNNYGYTF

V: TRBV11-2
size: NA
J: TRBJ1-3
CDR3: CASSSVWTRSGNTIYF

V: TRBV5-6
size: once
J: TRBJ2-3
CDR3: CASSLRGPTDTQYF

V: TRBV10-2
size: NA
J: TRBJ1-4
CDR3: CASRDTGGNEKLFF

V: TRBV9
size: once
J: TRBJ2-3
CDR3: CASSVGRGTGSTDTQYF

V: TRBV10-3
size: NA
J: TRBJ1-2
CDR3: CAISETQTGQGTSGYTF

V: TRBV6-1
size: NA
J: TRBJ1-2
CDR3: CASSELGHTSGYTF

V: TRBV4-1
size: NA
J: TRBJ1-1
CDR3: CASSQDLGGLNTEAFF

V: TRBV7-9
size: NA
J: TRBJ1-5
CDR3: CASSPPSPGTGASKPQHF

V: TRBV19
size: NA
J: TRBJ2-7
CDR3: CASSTTSGGLYEQYF

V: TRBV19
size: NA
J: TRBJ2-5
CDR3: CASSPNPGQGMETQYF

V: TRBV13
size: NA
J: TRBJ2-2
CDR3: CASSLNRLASGELFF

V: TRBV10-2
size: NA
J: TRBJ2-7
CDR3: CASSESLGTDIYEQYF

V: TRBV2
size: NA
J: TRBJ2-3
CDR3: CASSDASGATDTQYF

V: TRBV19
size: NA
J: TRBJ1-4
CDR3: CASSNSATVPKKLFF

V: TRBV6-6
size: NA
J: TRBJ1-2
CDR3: CASSYRTGENYGYTF

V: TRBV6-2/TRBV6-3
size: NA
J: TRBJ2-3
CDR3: CASSPTDRAGTDTQYF

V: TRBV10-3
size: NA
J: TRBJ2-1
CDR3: CAISDRPYNEQFF

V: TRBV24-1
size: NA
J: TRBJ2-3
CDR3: CATSASSGGPTDTQYF